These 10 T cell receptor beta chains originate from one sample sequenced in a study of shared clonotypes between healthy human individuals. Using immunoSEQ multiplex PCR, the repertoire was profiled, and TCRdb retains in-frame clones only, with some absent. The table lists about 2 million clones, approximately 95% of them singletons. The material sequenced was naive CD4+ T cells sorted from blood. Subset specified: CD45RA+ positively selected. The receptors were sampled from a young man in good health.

CDR3 sequence: CAWSVHTQPQHF. For the CDR3, the DNA is TGTGCCTGGAGTGTACATACTCAGCCCCAGCATTTT. The chain recombines TRBV30 with TRBJ1-5; D unclear. The CDR3 spans 12 residues. Germline CDR1 is GTSNPN and CDR2 is SVGIG (reference sequence). Trimming shortened V by 0 bases and J by 6 bases, and 6 bases separated the two germline ends.

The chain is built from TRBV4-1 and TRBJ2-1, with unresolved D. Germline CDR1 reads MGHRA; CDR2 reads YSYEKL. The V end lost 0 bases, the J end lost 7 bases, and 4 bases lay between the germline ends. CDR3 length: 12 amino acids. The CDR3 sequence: CASSQDLNEQFF. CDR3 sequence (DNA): TGCGCCAGCAGCCAAGATCTGAATGAGCAGTTCTTC.

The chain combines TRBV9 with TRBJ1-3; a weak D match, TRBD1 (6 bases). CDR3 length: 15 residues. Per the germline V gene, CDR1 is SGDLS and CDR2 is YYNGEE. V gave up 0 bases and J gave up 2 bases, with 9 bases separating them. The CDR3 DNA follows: TGTGCCAGCAGCGTAGACGGGGGGCCTGGAAACACCATATATTTT. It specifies CASSVDGGPGNTIYF.

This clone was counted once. Here the CDR3 DNA reads TGTGCCAGTAGGGGGACCTGGGGCACTGAAGCTTTCTTT. Translating gives CASRGTWGTEAFF. The chain joins TRBV19 to TRBJ1-1; tentatively, D is TRBD1 (5 bases). The V gene's germline CDR1 is LNHDA and CDR2 SQIVND (reference sequence). Trimming pared 6 bases from V and 4 bases from J, leaving 12 bases between. The CDR3 has 13 amino acids. Looking up the rest from reference TRBV19 and TRBJ1-1 gives the full variable domain: DGGITQSPKYLFRKEGQNVTLSCEQNLNHDAMYWYRQDPGQGLRLIYYSQIVNDFQKGDIAEGYSVSREKKESFPLTVTSAQKNPTAFYLCASRGTWGTEAFFGQGTRLTVV.

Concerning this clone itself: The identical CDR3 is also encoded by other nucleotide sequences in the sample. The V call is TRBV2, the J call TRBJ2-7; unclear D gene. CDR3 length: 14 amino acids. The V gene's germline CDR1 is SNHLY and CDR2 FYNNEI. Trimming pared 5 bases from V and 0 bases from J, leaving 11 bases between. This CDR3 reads CASSPDGYSYEQYF. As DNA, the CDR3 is TGTGCCAGCAGTCCGGACGGCTACTCCTACGAGCAGTACTTC.

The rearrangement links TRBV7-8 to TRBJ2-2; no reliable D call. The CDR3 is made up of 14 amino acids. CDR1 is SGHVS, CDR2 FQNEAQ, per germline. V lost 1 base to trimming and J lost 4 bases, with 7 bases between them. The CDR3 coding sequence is TGTGCCAGCAGCTTAGGAGACGGCACCGGGGAGCTGTTTTTT. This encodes CASSLGDGTGELFF.

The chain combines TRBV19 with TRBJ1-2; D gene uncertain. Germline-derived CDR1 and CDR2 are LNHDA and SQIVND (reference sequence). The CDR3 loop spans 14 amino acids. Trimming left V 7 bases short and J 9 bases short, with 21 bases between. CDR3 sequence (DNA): TGTGCCAGTACTCCCCATAGAGACCCGAAAAGCTACACCTTC. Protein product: CASTPHRDPKSYTF.

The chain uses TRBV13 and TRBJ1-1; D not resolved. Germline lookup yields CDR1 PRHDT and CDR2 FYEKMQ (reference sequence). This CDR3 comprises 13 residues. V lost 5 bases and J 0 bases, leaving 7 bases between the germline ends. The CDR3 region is CASSPQMNTEAFF. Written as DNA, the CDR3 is TGTGCCAGCAGCCCACAGATGAACACTGAAGCTTTCTTT.

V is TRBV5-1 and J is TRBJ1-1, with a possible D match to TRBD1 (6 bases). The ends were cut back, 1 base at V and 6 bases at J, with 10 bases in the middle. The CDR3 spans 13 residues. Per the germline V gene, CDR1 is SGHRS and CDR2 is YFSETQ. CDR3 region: CASSLSGEAEAFF. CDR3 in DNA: TGCGCCAGCAGCTTGTCAGGGGAAGCTGAAGCTTTCTTT.

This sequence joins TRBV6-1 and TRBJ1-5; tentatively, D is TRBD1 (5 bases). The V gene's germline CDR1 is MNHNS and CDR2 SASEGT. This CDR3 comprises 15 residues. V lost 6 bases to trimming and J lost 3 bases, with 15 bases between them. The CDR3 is CASSPMGGNNQPQHF. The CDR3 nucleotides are TGTGCCAGCAGCCCTATGGGGGGAAACAATCAGCCCCAGCATTTT.